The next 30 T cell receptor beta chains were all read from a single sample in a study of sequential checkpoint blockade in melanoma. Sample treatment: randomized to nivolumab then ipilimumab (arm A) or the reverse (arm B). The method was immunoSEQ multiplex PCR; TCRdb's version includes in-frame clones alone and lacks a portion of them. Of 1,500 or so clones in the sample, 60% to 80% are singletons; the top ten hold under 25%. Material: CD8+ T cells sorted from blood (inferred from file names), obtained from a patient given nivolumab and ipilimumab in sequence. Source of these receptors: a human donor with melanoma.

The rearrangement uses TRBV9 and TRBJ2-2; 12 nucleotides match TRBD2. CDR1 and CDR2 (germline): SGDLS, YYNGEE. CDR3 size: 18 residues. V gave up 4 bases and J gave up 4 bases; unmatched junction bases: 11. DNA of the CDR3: TGTGCCAGCAGCACTCACGGAGGACTAGCGGGGTCCACCGGGGAGCTGTTTTTT. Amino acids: CASSTHGGLAGSTGELFF.

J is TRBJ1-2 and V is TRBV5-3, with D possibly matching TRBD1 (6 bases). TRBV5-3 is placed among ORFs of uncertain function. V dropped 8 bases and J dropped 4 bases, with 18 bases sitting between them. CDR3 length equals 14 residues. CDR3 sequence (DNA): TGTGCCAGCAGCCGGGACACATCCGGCTATGGCTACACCTTC. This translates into CASSRDTSGYGYTF.

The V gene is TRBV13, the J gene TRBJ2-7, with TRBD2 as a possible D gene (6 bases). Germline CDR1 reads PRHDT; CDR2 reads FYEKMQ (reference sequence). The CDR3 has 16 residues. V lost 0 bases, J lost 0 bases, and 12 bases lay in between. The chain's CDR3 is CASSLGLAGNSYEQYF. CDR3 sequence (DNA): TGTGCCAGCAGCTTAGGCCTCGCGGGGAACTCCTACGAGCAGTACTTC.

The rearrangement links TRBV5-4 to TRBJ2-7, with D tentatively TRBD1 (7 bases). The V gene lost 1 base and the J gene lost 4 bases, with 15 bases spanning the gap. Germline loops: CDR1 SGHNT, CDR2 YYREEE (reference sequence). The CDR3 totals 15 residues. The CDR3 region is CASSLYGGGPYEQYF. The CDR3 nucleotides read TGTGCCAGCAGCTTGTACGGAGGGGGCCCTTACGAGCAGTACTTC.

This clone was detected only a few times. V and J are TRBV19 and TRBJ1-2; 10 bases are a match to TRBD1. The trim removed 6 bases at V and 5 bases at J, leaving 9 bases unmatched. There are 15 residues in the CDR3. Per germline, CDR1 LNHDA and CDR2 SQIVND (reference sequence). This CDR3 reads CASSLFGQGEYGYTF. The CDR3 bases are TGTGCCAGTAGCCTCTTCGGACAGGGGGAATATGGCTACACCTTC. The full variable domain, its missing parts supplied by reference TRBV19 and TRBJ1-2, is DGGITQSPKYLFRKEGQNVTLSCEQNLNHDAMYWYRQDPGQGLRLIYYSQIVNDFQKGDIAEGYSVSREKKESFPLTVTSAQKNPTAFYLCASSLFGQGEYGYTFGSGTRLTVV.

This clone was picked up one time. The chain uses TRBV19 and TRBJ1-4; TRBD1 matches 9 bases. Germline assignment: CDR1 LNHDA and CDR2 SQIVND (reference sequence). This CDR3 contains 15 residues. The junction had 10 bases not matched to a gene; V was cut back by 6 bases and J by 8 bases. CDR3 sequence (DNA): TGTGCCAGTAGGGGACAGGGTAGGGCTTACGAAAAACTGTTTTTT. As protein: CASRGQGRAYEKLFF.

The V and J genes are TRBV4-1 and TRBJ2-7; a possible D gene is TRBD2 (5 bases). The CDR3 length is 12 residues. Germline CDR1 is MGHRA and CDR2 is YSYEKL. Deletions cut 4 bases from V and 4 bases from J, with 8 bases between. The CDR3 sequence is CASSPPGYEQYF. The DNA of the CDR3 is TGCGCCAGCAGCCCCCCGGGATACGAGCAGTACTTC.

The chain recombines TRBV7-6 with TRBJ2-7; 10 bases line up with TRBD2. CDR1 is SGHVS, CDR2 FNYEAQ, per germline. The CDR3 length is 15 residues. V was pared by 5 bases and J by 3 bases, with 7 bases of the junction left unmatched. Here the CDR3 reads CASSISGGIVYEQYF. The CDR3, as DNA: TGTGCCAGCAGCATTAGCGGGGGGATCGTCTACGAGCAGTACTTC.

The CDR3 loop is CASSQIEREEKLFF. In DNA, the CDR3 is TGTGCCAGCAGCCAGATCGAGCGGGAGGAAAAACTGTTTTTT. The chain uses TRBV7-9 and TRBJ1-4, with no clear D. V gave up 5 bases and J gave up 8 bases, with 15 bases separating them. Germline V gene sequence: CDR1 SEHNR, CDR2 FQNEAQ (reference sequence). The CDR3 contains 14 residues.

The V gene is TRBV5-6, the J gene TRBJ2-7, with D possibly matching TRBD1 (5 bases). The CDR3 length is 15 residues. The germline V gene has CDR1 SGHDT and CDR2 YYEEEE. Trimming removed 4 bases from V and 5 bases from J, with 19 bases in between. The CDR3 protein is CASSPAFRVADEQYF. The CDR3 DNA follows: TGTGCCAGCAGCCCGGCATTCAGGGTTGCGGACGAGCAGTACTTC. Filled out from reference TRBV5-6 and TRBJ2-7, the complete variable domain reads DAGVTQSPTHLIKTRGQQVTLRCSPKSGHDTVSWYQQALGQGPQFIFQYYEEEERQRGNFPDRFSGHQFPNYSSELNVNALLLGDSALYLCASSPAFRVADEQYFGPGTRLTVT.

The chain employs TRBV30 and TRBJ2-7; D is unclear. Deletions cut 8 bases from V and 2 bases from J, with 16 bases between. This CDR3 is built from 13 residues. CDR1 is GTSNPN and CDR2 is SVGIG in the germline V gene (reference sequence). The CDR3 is CAGLGSTTYEQYF. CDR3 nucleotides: TGTGCCGGGCTGGGCTCCACGACCTACGAGCAGTACTTC.

CDR3: CASSLPDRPYEQYF. CDR3 coding DNA: TGCGCCAGCAGCCTACCAGACAGACCCTACGAGCAGTACTTC. The gene calls are TRBV5-1 and TRBJ2-7; a possible D gene is TRBD1 (5 bases). The V end was cut by 4 bases, the J end by 2 bases, with 13 bases between. CDR3 size: 14 residues. Germline V gene data show CDR1 as SGHRS and CDR2 as YFSETQ.

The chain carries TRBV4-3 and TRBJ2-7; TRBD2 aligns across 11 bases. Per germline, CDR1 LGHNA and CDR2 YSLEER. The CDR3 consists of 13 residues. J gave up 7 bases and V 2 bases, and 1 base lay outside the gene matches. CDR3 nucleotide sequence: TGCGCCAGCAGCCAACTAGCGGGGGGTGAGCAGTACTTC. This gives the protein CASSQLAGGEQYF.

CDR3 residues: CASTQGWYGYTF. The CDR3 bases are TGTGCCAGTACGCAGGGTTGGTATGGCTACACCTTC. The chain has TRBV19 and TRBJ1-2; possibly TRBD1 for D (5 bases). Per the germline V gene, CDR1 is LNHDA and CDR2 is SQIVND (reference sequence). The CDR3 runs 12 residues. The germline V and J ends were trimmed by 7 bases and 5 bases, with 11 bases remaining between them.

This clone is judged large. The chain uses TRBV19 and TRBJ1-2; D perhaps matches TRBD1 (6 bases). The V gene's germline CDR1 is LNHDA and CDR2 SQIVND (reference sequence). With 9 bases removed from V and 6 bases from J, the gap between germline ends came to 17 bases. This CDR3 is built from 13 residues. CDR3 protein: CASLGGRNDGYTF. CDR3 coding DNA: TGTGCCAGCCTCGGGGGGCGGAATGATGGCTACACCTTC. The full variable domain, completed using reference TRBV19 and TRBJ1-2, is DGGITQSPKYLFRKEGQNVTLSCEQNLNHDAMYWYRQDPGQGLRLIYYSQIVNDFQKGDIAEGYSVSREKKESFPLTVTSAQKNPTAFYLCASLGGRNDGYTFGSGTRLTVV.

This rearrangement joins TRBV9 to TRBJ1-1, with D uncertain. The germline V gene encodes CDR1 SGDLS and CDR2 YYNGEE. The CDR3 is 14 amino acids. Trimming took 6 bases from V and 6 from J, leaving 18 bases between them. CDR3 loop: CASNLDGGFSEAFF. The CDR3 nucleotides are TGTGCCAGCAACCTAGACGGTGGGTTCTCTGAAGCTTTCTTT.

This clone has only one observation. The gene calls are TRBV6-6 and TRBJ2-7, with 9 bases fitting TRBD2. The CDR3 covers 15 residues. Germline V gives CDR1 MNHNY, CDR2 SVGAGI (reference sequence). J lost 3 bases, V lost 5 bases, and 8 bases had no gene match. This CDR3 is CASSGLAGLSYEQYF. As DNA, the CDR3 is TGTGCCAGCAGTGGCCTAGCGGGGCTGAGCTACGAGCAGTACTTC.

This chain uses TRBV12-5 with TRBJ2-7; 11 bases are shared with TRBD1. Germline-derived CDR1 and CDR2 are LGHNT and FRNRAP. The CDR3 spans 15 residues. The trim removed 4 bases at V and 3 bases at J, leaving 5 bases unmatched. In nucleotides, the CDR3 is TGTGCTAGTGGTTCTGGACAGGGGGCCTACTACGAGCAGTACTTC. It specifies CASGSGQGAYYEQYF.

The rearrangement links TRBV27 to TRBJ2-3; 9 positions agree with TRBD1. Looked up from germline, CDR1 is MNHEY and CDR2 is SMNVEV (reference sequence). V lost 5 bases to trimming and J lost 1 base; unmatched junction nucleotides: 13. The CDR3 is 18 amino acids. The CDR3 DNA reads TGTGCCAGCAGTACGTACCGGGACAGGGAACGCGGCACAGATACGCAGTATTTT. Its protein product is CASSTYRDRERGTDTQYF.

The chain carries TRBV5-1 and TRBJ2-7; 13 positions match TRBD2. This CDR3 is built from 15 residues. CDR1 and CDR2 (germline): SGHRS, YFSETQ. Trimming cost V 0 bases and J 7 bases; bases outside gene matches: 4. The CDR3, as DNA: TGCGCCAGCAGCTTGGTCGGGACTAGCGGGGAGGAGCAGTACTTC. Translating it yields CASSLVGTSGEEQYF. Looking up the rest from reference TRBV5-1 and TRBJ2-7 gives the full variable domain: KAGVTQTPRYLIKTRGQQVTLSCSPISGHRSVSWYQQTPGQGLQFLFEYFSETQRNKGNFPGRFSGRQFSNSRSEMNVSTLELGDSALYLCASSLVGTSGEEQYFGPGTRLTVT.

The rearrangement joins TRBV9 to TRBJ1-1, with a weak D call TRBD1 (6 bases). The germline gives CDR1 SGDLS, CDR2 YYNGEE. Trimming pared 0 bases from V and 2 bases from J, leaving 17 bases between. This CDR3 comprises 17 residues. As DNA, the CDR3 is TGTGCCAGCAGCGTAGGATCTCTGACAGGAGGTAACACTGAAGCTTTCTTT. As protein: CASSVGSLTGGNTEAFF.

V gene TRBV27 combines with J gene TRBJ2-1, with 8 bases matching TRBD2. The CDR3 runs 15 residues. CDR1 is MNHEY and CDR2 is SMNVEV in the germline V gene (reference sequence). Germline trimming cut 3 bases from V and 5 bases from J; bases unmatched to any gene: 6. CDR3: CASSLTGGAHNEQFF. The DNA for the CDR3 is TGTGCCAGCAGTTTGACGGGGGGGGCCCACAATGAGCAGTTCTTC.

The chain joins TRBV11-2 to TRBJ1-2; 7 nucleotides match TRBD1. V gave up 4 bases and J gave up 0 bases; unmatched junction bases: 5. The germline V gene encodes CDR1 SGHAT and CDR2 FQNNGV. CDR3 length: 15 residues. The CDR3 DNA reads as TGTGCCAGCAGCTCAACCGGGACAGCTAACTATGGCTACACCTTC. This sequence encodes CASSSTGTANYGYTF.

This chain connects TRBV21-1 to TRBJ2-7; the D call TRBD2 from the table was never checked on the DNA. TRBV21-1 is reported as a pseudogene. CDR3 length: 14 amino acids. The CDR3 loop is CASSQGKSSYEQYF. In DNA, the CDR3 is TGTGCCAGCAGCCAAGGCAAGAGCTCCTACGAGCAGTACTTC.

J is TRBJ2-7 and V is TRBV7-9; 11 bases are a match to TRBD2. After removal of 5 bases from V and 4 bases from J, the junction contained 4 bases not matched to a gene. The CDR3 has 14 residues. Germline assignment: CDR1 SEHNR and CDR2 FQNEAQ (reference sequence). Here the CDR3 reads CASSPRTSGYEQYF. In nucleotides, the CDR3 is TGTGCCAGCAGCCCCCGGACTAGCGGGTACGAGCAGTACTTC.

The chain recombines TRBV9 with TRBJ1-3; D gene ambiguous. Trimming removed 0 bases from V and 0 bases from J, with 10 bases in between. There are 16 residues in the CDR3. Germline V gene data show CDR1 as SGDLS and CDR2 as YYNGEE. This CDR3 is CASSVDGKNSGNTIYF. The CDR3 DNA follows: TGTGCCAGCAGCGTAGATGGCAAGAACTCTGGAAACACCATATATTTT.

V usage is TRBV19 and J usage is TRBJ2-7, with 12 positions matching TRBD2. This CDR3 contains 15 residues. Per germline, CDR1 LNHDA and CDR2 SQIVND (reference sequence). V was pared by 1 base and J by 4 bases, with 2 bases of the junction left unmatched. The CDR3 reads CASSIGTSGTYEQYF. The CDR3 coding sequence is TGTGCCAGTAGTATAGGGACTAGCGGGACATACGAGCAGTACTTC.

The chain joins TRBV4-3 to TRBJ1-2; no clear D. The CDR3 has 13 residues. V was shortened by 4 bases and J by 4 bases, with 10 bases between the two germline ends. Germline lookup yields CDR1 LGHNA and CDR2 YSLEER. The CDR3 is CASSPGAFYGYTF. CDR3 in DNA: TGCGCCAGCAGCCCGGGAGCCTTCTATGGCTACACCTTC.

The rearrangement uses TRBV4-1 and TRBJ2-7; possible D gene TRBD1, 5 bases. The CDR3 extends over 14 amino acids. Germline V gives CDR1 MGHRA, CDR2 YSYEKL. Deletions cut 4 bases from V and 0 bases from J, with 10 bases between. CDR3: CASSLTDSSYEQYF. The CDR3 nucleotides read TGCGCCAGCAGCCTAACAGACAGCTCCTACGAGCAGTACTTC.

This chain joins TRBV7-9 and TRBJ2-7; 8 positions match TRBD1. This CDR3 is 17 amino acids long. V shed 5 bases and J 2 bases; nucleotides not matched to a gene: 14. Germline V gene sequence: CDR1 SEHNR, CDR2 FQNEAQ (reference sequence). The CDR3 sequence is CASSLFPGDRSTYEQYF. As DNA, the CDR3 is TGTGCCAGCAGCCTATTCCCGGGGGACAGGTCCACCTACGAGCAGTACTTC.